These T cell receptor beta chains were read from a single sample in a study of T cells in Graves' hyperthyroidism and ophthalmopathy. TCRdb independently ran MiXCR on the multiplex PCR reads; one entry per CDR3 protein. The table has about 480,000 distinct CDR3 sequences, over 13% seen once. Sequenced input: blood. These receptors all stem from a woman under 30 with Graves' hyperthyroidism. The conserved cysteine and the conserved F or W are not part of the CDR3 here. D genes are given only for firm matches. Clone size appears in some rows only: once, few, many, or a class for an expanded clone.

AWCQGRESSPLH,TRBJ1-6,TRBV30,.,.
ASSLLSGPGGYT,TRBJ1-2,TRBV7-9,.,few
ASSSPNAVNEQF,TRBJ2-1,TRBV9,.,.
AWSEFLGWRDSYEQY,TRBJ2-7,TRBV30,.,.
ASSDGGSYNEQF,TRBJ2-1,TRBV10-1,.,many
ASHPGLATYNEQF,TRBJ2-1,TRBV19,TRBD2,few
AWKARASSYNEQF,TRBJ2-1,TRBV30,.,many
ATSDLSGTSGSNEQF,TRBJ2-1,TRBV24-1,TRBD2,.
ASSPGPNEQF,TRBJ2-1,TRBV12-3/TRBV12-4,.,many
ASSFGGQETQY,TRBJ2-5,TRBV12-3/TRBV12-4,.,many
ATSFREGTQY,TRBJ2-5,TRBV24-1,TRBD2,many
ASSLSGQGGNQPQH,TRBJ1-5,TRBV13,TRBD1,few
ASSYRQTRNTDTQY,TRBJ2-3,TRBV6-5,.,few
ASSQGLAGNTGELF,TRBJ2-2,TRBV3-1,TRBD2,few
AWSRVAGGEDTQY,TRBJ2-3,TRBV30,TRBD2,many
ASSQGALLSAF,TRBJ1-1,TRBV14,.,.
ASSQGERGTDTQY,TRBJ2-3,TRBV3-1,.,.
ATAPTTSGANVLT,TRBJ2-6,TRBV24-1,.,many
ATSDQGLSFIGDTQY,TRBJ2-3,TRBV24-1,.,few
ASSLELAGDGEQF,TRBJ2-1,TRBV5-1,TRBD2,.
ASSFQGIGTQY,TRBJ2-5,TRBV6-2/TRBV6-3,.,.
ASSHRRTSGNSTDTQY,TRBJ2-3,TRBV11-2,TRBD2,many
ASSLAQGRSDTQY,TRBJ2-3,TRBV5-1,.,.
ASSGGGGTYGYT,TRBJ1-2,TRBV2,TRBD1,few
ASSSGLAGGLNEQF,TRBJ2-1,TRBV12-3/TRBV12-4,TRBD2,few
ASSLSGTSGRKDSYEQY,TRBJ2-7,TRBV7-2,TRBD2,many
ASSLTPGRASGNTIY,TRBJ1-3,TRBV5-1,.,few
ASSPRDSGSGEQY,TRBJ2-7,TRBV18,TRBD2,many
ALSGPSSYNEQF,TRBJ2-1,TRBV6-2/TRBV6-3,.,few
ASSFRRGFSYEQY,TRBJ2-7,TRBV27,.,.
ASSLDSYGREAF,TRBJ1-1,TRBV5-1,.,many
ASSFPGTGAYNEQF,TRBJ2-1,TRBV27,TRBD1,many
ASSRPGHGYT,TRBJ1-2,TRBV5-6,.,.
ASSPALSSTEAF,TRBJ1-1,TRBV7-3,.,.
ASSPTDRGDNYGYT,TRBJ1-2,TRBV3-1,TRBD1,many
ASSPPRAYGYT,TRBJ1-2,TRBV3-1,.,many
ASSRLAIGHSGNTIY,TRBJ1-3,TRBV11-2,.,many
ASSPPVGETEAF,TRBJ1-1,TRBV18,.,many
SAELAALTDTQY,TRBJ2-3,TRBV20-1,.,many
ASQQGFGNQPQH,TRBJ1-5,TRBV2,.,.
ASSLLAGEQF,TRBJ2-1,TRBV7-9,.,.
ASSPLNKTNTEAF,TRBJ1-1,TRBV18,.,.
ASRRGGAYGANVLT,TRBJ2-6,TRBV10-2,.,many
SATSIGQGDYGYT,TRBJ1-2,TRBV29-1,TRBD1,many
ATLRGGEDTEAF,TRBJ1-1,TRBV13,.,many
ARGGTSGVSYEQY,TRBJ2-7,TRBV2,TRBD2,many
ASSQDIAGGPGELF,TRBJ2-2,TRBV4-1,TRBD2,.
SAIDSRREDTGELF,TRBJ2-2,TRBV20-1,TRBD2,many
ASSQGGGKGNQPQH,TRBJ1-5,TRBV3-1,.,many
SFKESFMTRVPQETQY,TRBJ2-5,TRBV29-1,.,few
ASSYGSGSEAF,TRBJ1-1,TRBV6-6,.,many
ASSGRGRTDTQY,TRBJ2-3,TRBV7-8,.,many
SAREGPATDTQY,TRBJ2-3,TRBV20-1,.,few
ASSFSDRDYGYT,TRBJ1-2,TRBV12-3/TRBV12-4,TRBD1,many
ASTQRGRGLEAF,TRBJ1-1,TRBV6-1,TRBD1,many
AWSYTGYTEAF,TRBJ1-1,TRBV30,.,many
ASRSPGRAGELF,TRBJ2-2,TRBV6-1,.,many
ASSRGLSYEQY,TRBJ2-7,TRBV13,.,many